The following is a TCR beta chain sequence with its context. This record comes from a study of blood T cell repertoires in COVID-19. Across the study: PBMCs, B-cell-depleted T cells, or T cells provided the cDNA or gDNA that made up the material.

TCRdb's table, derived via immunoSEQ multiplex PCR, lists solely in-frame clones and lacks some. The sample has 100,000 to 150,000 clones, over 80% seen once. This TCR came from a man in his sixties with acute or convalescent COVID-19. What was sequenced was peripheral blood.

In DNA, the CDR3 is TGCGCCAGCAGCATCGGGACAGCTAAATACTCTGGAAACACCATATATTTT. Residues: CASSIGTAKYSGNTIYF. This chain links TRBV5-1 with TRBJ1-3; 7 bases are a match to TRBD1. In germline, CDR1 is SGHRS, CDR2 YFSETQ. This CDR3 has 17 residues. Losses at the gene ends were 4 bases for V and 0 bases for J; bases not matched to a gene: 10.